Following are 25 T cell receptor beta chains from one sample sequenced in a study of blood T cell repertoires in COVID-19. Assay used: immunoSEQ multiplex PCR; TCRdb lists only in-frame clones, some missing. The table lists some 250,000 clones, 80% to 90% of them singletons, with around 4% in the top ten. Material for sequencing was peripheral blood. Source of these receptors: a man in his 60s with acute or convalescent COVID-19.

The rearrangement links TRBV19 to TRBJ2-7; D may be TRBD2 (5 bases). In germline, CDR1 is LNHDA, CDR2 SQIVND (reference sequence). The CDR3 has 11 residues. V shed 9 bases and J shed 11 bases, with 17 bases lying between them. CDR3 nucleotides: TGTGCCAGCCTACCGGGAAAGAGGAAGTACTTC. It codes for CASLPGKRKYF.

V usage is TRBV6-5 and J usage is TRBJ1-2, with D unclear. This CDR3 is 13 amino acids long. The germline V gene has CDR1 MNHEY and CDR2 SVGAGI. Trimming took 6 bases from V and 2 from J, leaving 10 bases between them. Written as DNA, the CDR3 is TGTGCCAGCAGGACACCACTCAACTATGGCTACACCTTC. Amino acids: CASRTPLNYGYTF.

The CDR3 nucleotides read TGTGCCAGCAGCTTAGGGAGACTAGCGGGAGAGAACAATGAGCAGTTCTTC. Protein sequence: CASSLGRLAGENNEQFF. The chain carries TRBV7-3 and TRBJ2-1; 12 positions match TRBD2. V trimming: 2 bases; J trimming: 5 bases; junction bases outside the gene matches: 7. Germline V gene sequence: CDR1 SGHTA, CDR2 FQGTGA. The CDR3 runs to 17 residues.

This chain links TRBV27 with TRBJ2-7, with 8 nucleotides matching TRBD2. The germline CDR1 and CDR2 sequences are MNHEY and SMNVEV (reference sequence). CDR3 size: 13 residues. The CDR3 DNA is TGTGCGTCGGGAGTAGCGGGATCCTACGAGCAGTACTTC. It encodes CASGVAGSYEQYF.

The CDR3 bases are TGTGCCAGCAGCGTCCGACAGGGCGGTCAAGAGACCCAGTACTTC. Protein sequence: CASSVRQGGQETQYF. This chain links TRBV13 with TRBJ2-5; 7 bases are a match to TRBD1. The length of the CDR3 is 15 residues. The germline gives CDR1 PRHDT, CDR2 FYEKMQ (reference sequence). The trim removed 5 bases at V and 2 bases at J, leaving 8 bases unmatched.

This sequence joins TRBV3-1 (or the pseudogene TRBV3-2) and TRBJ1-2; D is ambiguous. The V and J ends lost 4 bases and 0 bases respectively, with 9 bases between them. Germline V CDR1 and CDR2: LGHDT, YNNKEL (reference sequence). The CDR3 covers 14 residues. The CDR3 DNA is TGTGCCAGCAGCCCCCGAGGGACTAACTATGGCTACACCTTC. Its translation: CASSPRGTNYGYTF.

As regards this clone: Other DNA sequences in this sample translate to the same CDR3. The chain is built from TRBV6-5 and TRBJ2-1, with 8 bases aligning to TRBD1. The CDR3 covers 15 residues. In germline, CDR1 is MNHEY, CDR2 SVGAGI. Losses at the gene ends were 2 bases for V and 4 bases for J; bases not matched to a gene: 4. For the CDR3, the DNA is TGTGCCAGCAGTTACGGACAGGGTCCGTACAATGAGCAGTTCTTC. The encoded protein is CASSYGQGPYNEQFF.

The chain carries TRBV7-3 and TRBJ2-1, with 11 bases fitting TRBD2. CDR1 is SGHTA and CDR2 is FQGTGA in the germline V gene. This CDR3 has 17 amino acids. V lost 6 bases and J lost 3; bases outside the gene matches: 10. The CDR3 protein is CASRTDSGGANYNEQFF. In DNA form, the CDR3 reads TGTGCCAGCAGGACTGATAGCGGGGGGGCCAACTACAATGAGCAGTTCTTC.

The CDR3 nucleotides read TGTGCCAGCAGCTTATTTTGGCAGATTAACTATGGCTACACCTTC. Protein sequence: CASSLFWQINYGYTF. This chain uses TRBV5-6 with TRBJ1-2; no firm D call. This CDR3 has 15 amino acids. Trimming left V 2 bases short and J 1 base short, with 12 bases between. The germline V gene encodes CDR1 SGHDT and CDR2 YYEEEE.

As for this clone: The junction shows a germline mismatch at one end, possibly a read error. The V and J genes are TRBV29-1 and TRBJ1-5; 7 nucleotides match TRBD1. The germline V gene has CDR1 SQVTM and CDR2 ANQGSEA. The CDR3 is made up of 13 amino acids. The CDR3 here is CSVQEPGGQPQHF. The CDR3 coding sequence is TGCAGCGTTCAAGAGCCAGGGGGTCAGCCCCAGCATTTT.

This clone has just a few counts. V usage is TRBV7-8 and J usage is TRBJ2-3; 12 positions agree with TRBD2. The CDR3 runs 15 residues. V lost 3 bases to trimming and J lost 5 bases; unmatched junction nucleotides: 3. The V gene's germline CDR1 is SGHVS and CDR2 FQNEAQ. CDR3 residues: CASSFPSGREDTQYF. The DNA of the CDR3 is TGTGCCAGCAGCTTTCCTAGCGGGAGGGAAGATACGCAGTATTTT.

This chain connects TRBV28 to TRBJ1-1, with D tentatively TRBD1 (6 bases). The CDR3 length is 13 residues. Trimming shortened V by 6 bases and J by 0 bases, and 8 bases separated the two germline ends. The germline V gene has CDR1 MDHEN and CDR2 SYDVKM. CDR3: CASRTGLNTEAFF. CDR3 DNA: TGTGCCAGCAGAACAGGGCTGAACACTGAAGCTTTCTTT. Supplemented by reference TRBV28 and TRBJ1-1, the full variable domain reads DVKVTQSSRYLVKRTGEKVFLECVQDMDHENMFWYRQDPGLGLRLIYFSYDVKMKEKGDIPEGYSVSREKKERFSLILESASTNQTSMYLCASRTGLNTEAFFGQGTRLTVV.

The genes are TRBV28 and TRBJ2-1, with D possibly matching TRBD2 (6 bases). Germline V gives CDR1 MDHEN, CDR2 SYDVKM. V was pared by 5 bases and J by 0 bases, with 11 bases between. The CDR3 consists of 15 residues. The CDR3 bases are TGTGCCAGCAGTCGGGGGTCGGTCTCCTACAATGAGCAGTTCTTC. This sequence encodes CASSRGSVSYNEQFF.

The V call is TRBV30, the J call TRBJ2-3; 8 bases line up with TRBD2. The junction had 5 bases not matched to a gene; V was cut back by 2 bases and J by 4 bases. This CDR3 is 14 amino acids long. Germline V gene sequence: CDR1 GTSNPN, CDR2 SVGIG (reference sequence). The CDR3 DNA is TGTGCCTGGAGTCGGGGGGGGCTGGCAGATACGCAGTATTTT. This sequence encodes CAWSRGGLADTQYF.

The chain is built from TRBV10-3 and TRBJ2-3; 7 nucleotides agree with TRBD2. Germline values: CDR1 ENHRY, CDR2 SYGVKD. The CDR3 has 15 amino acids. J lost 1 base, V lost 8 bases, and 9 bases had no gene match. In DNA form, the CDR3 reads TGTGCCATCGGTATTGGGGGGGAGGGCACAGATACGCAGTATTTT. Amino acids: CAIGIGGEGTDTQYF.

V and J are TRBV7-2 and TRBJ2-5; 8 positions match TRBD1. J lost 1 base, V lost 5 bases, and 15 bases had no gene match. This CDR3 is built from 18 residues. Per the germline V gene, CDR1 is SGHTA and CDR2 is FQGNSA. The CDR3 loop reads CASSLNPSDRGLQETQYF. For the CDR3, the DNA is TGTGCCAGCAGCCTAAACCCCTCTGACAGGGGCCTCCAAGAGACCCAGTACTTC.

The table lists this clone with a few counts. CDR3 sequence: CASSYSEEGTGELFF. DNA for the CDR3: TGTGCCAGCAGTTACTCGGAAGAGGGCACCGGGGAGCTGTTTTTT. The rearrangement joins TRBV6-2 or TRBV6-3 to TRBJ2-2, with D possibly matching TRBD2 (5 bases). This CDR3 has 15 residues. V lost 0 bases and J lost 4, with 9 bases in between. The germline gives CDR1 MNHEY, CDR2 SVGEGT.

The chain has TRBV29-1 and TRBJ2-5, with 10 bases lining up with TRBD1. The CDR3 extends over 13 amino acids. J lost 3 bases, V lost 7 bases, and 5 bases had no gene match. The germline CDR1 and CDR2 sequences are SQVTM and ANQGSEA. DNA of the CDR3: TGCAGCGGCGAGACAGGGGGCGAAGAGACCCAGTACTTC. Its protein product is CSGETGGEETQYF.

The V gene is TRBV28, the J gene TRBJ1-4; perhaps TRBD1 as D (6 bases). The CDR3 is 17 amino acids. Trimming stripped 3 bases from V and 7 bases from J, with 21 bases between. CDR1 is MDHEN and CDR2 is SYDVKM in the germline V gene. CDR3 sequence: CASSLGAVVGVGEKLFF. The CDR3 coding sequence is TGTGCCAGCAGTTTGGGGGCGGTTGTGGGTGTCGGTGAAAAACTGTTTTTT.

The chain joins TRBV5-1 to TRBJ2-2; D is unclear. There are 14 residues in the CDR3. V was shortened by 2 bases and J by 1 base, with 6 bases between the two germline ends. From germline, CDR1 is SGHRS and CDR2 YFSETQ. The CDR3 sequence is CASSFPGNTGELFF. The DNA for the CDR3 is TGCGCCAGCAGCTTTCCGGGGAACACCGGGGAGCTGTTTTTT.

The chain recombines TRBV11-1 with TRBJ2-5; possible D gene TRBD1, 5 bases. The germline V gene has CDR1 SGHAT and CDR2 FQDESV (reference sequence). This CDR3 is built from 14 residues. The germline V and J ends were trimmed by 5 bases and 1 base, with 11 bases remaining between them. The CDR3 region has the DNA TGTGCCAGCAGCCGACAGCGCGGCCAAGAGACCCAGTACTTC. Its protein product is CASSRQRGQETQYF.

The chain uses TRBV7-9 and TRBJ2-7, with 10 bases lining up with TRBD2. Germline V gene sequence: CDR1 SEHNR, CDR2 FQNEAQ (reference sequence). This CDR3 has 16 residues. V was clipped by 1 base and J by 2 bases; unmatched bases: 5. The CDR3 sequence is CASSLGLAGATYEQYF. The CDR3 DNA is TGTGCCAGCAGCTTAGGCCTAGCGGGAGCCACCTACGAGCAGTACTTC.

The chain links TRBV28 to TRBJ2-7; 7 bases map to TRBD2. Trimming cost V 4 bases and J 0 bases; bases outside gene matches: 6. Germline values: CDR1 MDHEN, CDR2 SYDVKM. The CDR3 covers 15 residues. The CDR3 sequence is CASSYPGTNSYEQYF. CDR3 in DNA: TGTGCCAGCAGTTACCCCGGGACTAACTCCTACGAGCAGTACTTC. Full variable domain (outside the CDR3, taken from reference TRBV28 and TRBJ2-7): DVKVTQSSRYLVKRTGEKVFLECVQDMDHENMFWYRQDPGLGLRLIYFSYDVKMKEKGDIPEGYSVSREKKERFSLILESASTNQTSMYLCASSYPGTNSYEQYFGPGTRLTVT.

The DNA of the CDR3 is TGTGCCAGCAGTTTATCCTCCGTGGGAGTGAATGAGCAGTTCTTC. Translation gives CASSLSSVGVNEQFF. This chain connects TRBV28 to TRBJ2-1; D possibly corresponds to TRBD2 (5 bases). Germline CDR1 is MDHEN and CDR2 is SYDVKM. Trimming took 1 base from V and 7 from J, leaving 14 bases between them. The CDR3 totals 15 residues.

As DNA, the CDR3 is TGTGCCAGCAGTTTAGGCGGGAGCAGCACAGATACGCAGTATTTT. As protein: CASSLGGSSTDTQYF. The genes are TRBV28 and TRBJ2-3; 7 bases fit TRBD2. The CDR3 totals 15 residues. After removal of 2 bases from V and 0 bases from J, the junction contained 2 bases not matched to a gene. Looked up from germline, CDR1 is MDHEN and CDR2 is SYDVKM. The whole variable domain, filled in from reference TRBV28 and TRBJ2-3, reads DVKVTQSSRYLVKRTGEKVFLECVQDMDHENMFWYRQDPGLGLRLIYFSYDVKMKEKGDIPEGYSVSREKKERFSLILESASTNQTSMYLCASSLGGSSTDTQYFGPGTRLTVL.